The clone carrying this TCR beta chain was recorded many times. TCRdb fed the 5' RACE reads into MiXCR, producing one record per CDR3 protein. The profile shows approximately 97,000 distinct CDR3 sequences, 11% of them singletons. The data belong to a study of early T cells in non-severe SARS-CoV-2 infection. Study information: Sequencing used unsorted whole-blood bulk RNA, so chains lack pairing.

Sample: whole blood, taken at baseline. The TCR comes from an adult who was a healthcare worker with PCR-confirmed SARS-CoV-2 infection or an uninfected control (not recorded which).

CDR3 sequence reads: CASSGPLATAYEQYF. The CDR3 DNA is TGTGCCAGCAGTGGGCCACTAGCGACCGCCTACGAGCAGTACTTC. The gene calls are TRBV25-1 and TRBJ2-7; 7 positions agree with TRBD2. J gave up 2 bases and V 4 bases, and 8 bases lay outside the gene matches. The germline V gene encodes CDR1 MGHDK and CDR2 SYGVNS. CDR3 length: 15 residues.